This T cell receptor (beta chain) was identified during a study of cytomegalovirus exposure and HLA in healthy donors. Trimming took off 3 bases at V and 0 bases at J, with 12 bases between the two ends. Germline lookup yields CDR1 LNHNV and CDR2 YYDKDF (reference sequence). CDR3 length equals 17 residues. PCR was performed using 60 Vbeta and 13 Jbeta primers. Libraries were prepared by immunoSEQ multiplex PCR; TCRdb keeps only in-frame clonotypes and omits some of them. The sample consists of 150,000 or so clones, around 75% of them appearing once. Whole-study results and caveats: According to a later analysis, donors in an Asian-associated ancestry cluster reportedly had fewer N-insertions than the 666-donor mean. Associated with cytomegalovirus, according to the listing, were around 170 TCR beta chains. The study found most TCR sequences rare, yet found some public TCRs in many donors.

About this clone: Its target is unknown.

The receptor was isolated from a middle-aged man in good health and CMV-seronegative. Sequenced sample: PBMCs. The chain links TRBV15 to TRBJ2-6, with D unclear. DNA of the CDR3: TGTGCCACCAGCAGTTATGGCCCGTACTCTGGGGCCAACGTCCTGACTTTC. Its translation: CATSSYGPYSGANVLTF.